Listed below are T cell receptor beta chains from one sample, sequenced in a study of post-analysis software for immune sequencing data. MiXCR, applied by TCRdb to the PCR reads, yields one record per CDR3 protein. The table shows 550,000 to 700,000 distinct CDR3 sequences, with 40% to 50% occurring only once. What was sequenced was blood. These receptors all come from a girl aged 5-17 years with multiple sclerosis. The CDR3 runs from the conserved cysteine through the conserved F or W. The D gene is left open where the match is weak. The size field is filled for only some rows; it gives once, few, many or a size class.

abundance: -; j_gene: TRBJ2-7; v_gene: TRBV7-9; d_gene: TRBD2; CDR3aa: CASSSSGTSGNYEQYF; CDR3nt: TGTGCCAGCAGCTCCTCCGGGACTAGCGGAAACTACGAGCAGTACTTC
abundance: -; j_gene: TRBJ2-6; v_gene: TRBV12-3/TRBV12-4; d_gene: TRBD1; CDR3aa: CASSHRGGANVQTF; CDR3nt: TGTGCCAGCAGCCACAGGGGTGGGGCCAACGTCCAGACTTTC
abundance: -; j_gene: TRBJ1-2; v_gene: TRBV18; d_gene: -; CDR3aa: CASSRARGLNGYTF; CDR3nt: TGTGCCAGCTCACGGGCCAGGGGTTTGAATGGCTACACCTTC
abundance: -; j_gene: TRBJ2-1; v_gene: TRBV12-3/TRBV12-4; d_gene: -; CDR3aa: CASSLSEGNEQFF; CDR3nt: TGTGCCAGCAGTTTAAGTGAGGGCAATGAGCAGTTCTTC
abundance: -; j_gene: TRBJ2-7; v_gene: TRBV12-3/TRBV12-4; d_gene: -; CDR3aa: CASSCSGRTYEQYF; CDR3nt: TGTGCCAGCAGTTGTTCGGGGAGGACCTACGAGCAGTACTTC
abundance: -; j_gene: TRBJ2-5; v_gene: TRBV20-1; d_gene: TRBD1; CDR3aa: CSLRDRGRGETQYF; CDR3nt: TGCAGCCTCCGGGACAGGGGGCGCGGGGAGACCCAGTACTTC
abundance: -; j_gene: TRBJ2-7; v_gene: TRBV27; d_gene: TRBD1; CDR3aa: CASSLWGTGGDEQYF; CDR3nt: TGTGCCAGCAGTTTATGGGGGACAGGGGGCGACGAGCAGTACTTC
abundance: -; j_gene: TRBJ1-2; v_gene: TRBV5-1; d_gene: -; CDR3aa: CASSSNPEKGDGYTF; CDR3nt: TGCGCCAGCAGCTCAAACCCGGAAAAAGGGGATGGCTACACCTTC
abundance: -; j_gene: TRBJ1-2; v_gene: TRBV29-1; d_gene: -; CDR3aa: CSVRTENYGYTF; CDR3nt: TGCAGCGTTAGGACGGAGAACTATGGCTACACCTTC
abundance: -; j_gene: TRBJ2-3; v_gene: TRBV10-1; d_gene: TRBD2; CDR3aa: CASSESLGAGRGTDTQYF; CDR3nt: TGCGCCAGCAGTGAGTCGTTAGGAGCGGGACGCGGCACAGATACGCAGTATTTT
abundance: -; j_gene: TRBJ1-1; v_gene: TRBV10-3; d_gene: -; CDR3aa: CAIAPGMNTEAFF; CDR3nt: TGTGCCATCGCCCCAGGGATGAACACTGAAGCTTTCTTT
abundance: few; j_gene: TRBJ2-3; v_gene: TRBV9; d_gene: -; CDR3aa: CASSDTTGIADTQYF; CDR3nt: TGTGCCAGCAGCGACACTACAGGTATCGCAGATACGCAGTATTTT
abundance: few; j_gene: TRBJ2-1; v_gene: TRBV12-3/TRBV12-4; d_gene: TRBD2; CDR3aa: CASSFRGVLSSGRENEQFF; CDR3nt: TGTGCCAGCAGTTTCCGTGGGGTACTTTCTAGCGGGAGGGAGAATGAGCAGTTCTTC